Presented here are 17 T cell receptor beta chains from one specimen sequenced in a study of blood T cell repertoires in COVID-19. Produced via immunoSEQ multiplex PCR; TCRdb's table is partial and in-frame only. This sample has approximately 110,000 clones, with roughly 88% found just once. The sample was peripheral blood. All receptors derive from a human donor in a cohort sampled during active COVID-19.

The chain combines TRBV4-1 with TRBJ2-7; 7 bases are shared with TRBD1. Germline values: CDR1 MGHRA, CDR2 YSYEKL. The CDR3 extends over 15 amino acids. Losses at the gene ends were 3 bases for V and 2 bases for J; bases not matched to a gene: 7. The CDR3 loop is CASSQLPGQTYEQYF. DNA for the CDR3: TGCGCCAGCAGCCAGCTACCGGGACAGACCTACGAGCAGTACTTC.

The CDR3 spells CASSLGSSTEAFF. DNA for the CDR3: TGTGCCAGCAGCTTGGGCAGTAGCACTGAAGCTTTCTTT. The J gene is TRBJ1-1, the V gene TRBV7-9; D not certain. V dropped 3 bases and J dropped 4 bases, with 9 bases sitting between them. The germline V gene has CDR1 SEHNR and CDR2 FQNEAQ (reference sequence). The CDR3 runs 13 residues.

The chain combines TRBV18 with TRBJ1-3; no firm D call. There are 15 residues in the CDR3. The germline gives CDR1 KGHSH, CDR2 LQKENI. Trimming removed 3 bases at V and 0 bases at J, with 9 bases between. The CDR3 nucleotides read TGTGCCAGCTCACCCGAGGTTCCCTCTGGAAACACCATATATTTT. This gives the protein CASSPEVPSGNTIYF.

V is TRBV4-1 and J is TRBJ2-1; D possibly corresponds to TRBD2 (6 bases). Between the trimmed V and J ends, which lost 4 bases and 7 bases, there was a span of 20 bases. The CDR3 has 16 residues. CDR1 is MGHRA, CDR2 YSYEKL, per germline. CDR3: CASSPGDLKSRNEQFF. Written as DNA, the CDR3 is TGCGCCAGCAGCCCGGGAGATTTGAAGTCCCGGAATGAGCAGTTCTTC.

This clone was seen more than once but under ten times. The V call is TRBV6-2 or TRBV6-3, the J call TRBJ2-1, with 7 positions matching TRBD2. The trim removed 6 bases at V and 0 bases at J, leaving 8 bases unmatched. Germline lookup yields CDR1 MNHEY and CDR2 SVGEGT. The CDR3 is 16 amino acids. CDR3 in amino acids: CASSPRGGSSYNEQFF. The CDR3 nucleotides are TGTGCCAGCAGCCCCCGGGGAGGGAGCTCCTACAATGAGCAGTTCTTC.

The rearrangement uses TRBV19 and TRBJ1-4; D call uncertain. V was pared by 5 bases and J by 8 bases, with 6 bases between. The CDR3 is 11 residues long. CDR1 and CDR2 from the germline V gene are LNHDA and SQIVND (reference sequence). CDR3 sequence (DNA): TGTGCCAGTAGTTTTCGGGAAAAACTGTTTTTT. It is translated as CASSFREKLFF.

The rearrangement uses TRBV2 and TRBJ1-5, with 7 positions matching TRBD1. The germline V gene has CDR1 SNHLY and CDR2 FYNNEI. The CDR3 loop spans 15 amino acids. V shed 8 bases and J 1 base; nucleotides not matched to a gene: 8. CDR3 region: CASLEGQWSNQPQHF. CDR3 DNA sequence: TGTGCCAGCCTCGAGGGACAGTGGAGCAATCAGCCCCAGCATTTT.

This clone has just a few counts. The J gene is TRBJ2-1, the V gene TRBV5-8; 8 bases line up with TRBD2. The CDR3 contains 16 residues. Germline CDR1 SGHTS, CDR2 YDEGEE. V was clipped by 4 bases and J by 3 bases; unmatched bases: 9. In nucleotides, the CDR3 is TGTGCCAGCAGCCGAGGTAGCGGGATCCTCTACAATGAGCAGTTCTTC. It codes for CASSRGSGILYNEQFF. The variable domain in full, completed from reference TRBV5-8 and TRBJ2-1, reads EAGVTQSPTHLIKTRGQQATLRCSPISGHTSVYWYQQALGLGLQFLLWYDEGEERNRGNFPPRFSGRQFPNYSSELNVNALELEDSALYLCASSRGSGILYNEQFFGPGTRLTVL.

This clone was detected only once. The CDR3 coding sequence is TGTGCCAGCAGCTTAGGTGCCCCTAGCGGGAGTTGGACCGGGGAGCTGTTTTTT. Its protein is CASSLGAPSGSWTGELFF. The chain recombines TRBV7-3 with TRBJ2-2, with 10 nucleotides matching TRBD2. Germline CDR1 reads SGHTA; CDR2 reads FQGTGA. With 2 bases clipped from V and 5 bases from J, the junction kept 11 bases outside the gene matches. The CDR3 runs 18 residues.

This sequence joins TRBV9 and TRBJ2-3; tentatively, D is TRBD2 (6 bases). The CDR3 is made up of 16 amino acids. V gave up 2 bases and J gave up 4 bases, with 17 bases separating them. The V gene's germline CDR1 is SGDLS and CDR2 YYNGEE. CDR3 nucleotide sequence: TGTGCCAGCAGCGTGGGGACTCTGCGGACATCAGATACGCAGTATTTT. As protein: CASSVGTLRTSDTQYF.

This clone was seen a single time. DNA of the CDR3: TGTGCCAGCGGCGGAGGGAACCAGCAGTACTTC. It codes for CASGGGNQQYF. The chain joins TRBV28 to TRBJ2-7; tentative D call: TRBD2 (6 bases). Trimming left V 8 bases short and J 8 bases short, with 13 bases between. Germline assignment: CDR1 MDHEN and CDR2 SYDVKM. This CDR3 region has 11 residues.

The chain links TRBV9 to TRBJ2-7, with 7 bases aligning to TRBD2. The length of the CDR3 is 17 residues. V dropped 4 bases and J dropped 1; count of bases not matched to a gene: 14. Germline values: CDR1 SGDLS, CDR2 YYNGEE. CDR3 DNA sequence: TGTGCCAGCAGCTCAGAGTGGGGCACTAGCGCGTCCTACGAGCAGTACTTC. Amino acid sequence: CASSSEWGTSASYEQYF.

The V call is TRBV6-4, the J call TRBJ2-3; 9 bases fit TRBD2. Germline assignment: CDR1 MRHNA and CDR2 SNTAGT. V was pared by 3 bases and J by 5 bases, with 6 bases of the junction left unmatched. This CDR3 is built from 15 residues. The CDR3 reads CASSEVASGIDTQYF. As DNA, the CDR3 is TGTGCCAGCAGTGAAGTGGCTAGCGGGATAGATACGCAGTATTTT.

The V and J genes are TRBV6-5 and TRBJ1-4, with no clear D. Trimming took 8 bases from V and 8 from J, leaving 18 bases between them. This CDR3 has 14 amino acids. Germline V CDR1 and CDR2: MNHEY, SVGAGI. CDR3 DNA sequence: TGTGCCAGCGGGGTTAGGAGGGCTCCCGAAAAACTGTTTTTT. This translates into CASGVRRAPEKLFF.

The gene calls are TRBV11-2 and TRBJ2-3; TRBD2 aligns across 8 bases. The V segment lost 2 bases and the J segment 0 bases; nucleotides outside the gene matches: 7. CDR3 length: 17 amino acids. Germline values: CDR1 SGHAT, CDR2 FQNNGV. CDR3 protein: CASSLPAGGGSTDTQYF. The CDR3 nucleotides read TGTGCCAGCAGCTTACCCGCGGGCGGGGGGAGCACAGATACGCAGTATTTT. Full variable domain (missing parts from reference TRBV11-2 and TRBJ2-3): EAGVAQSPRYKIIEKRQSVAFWCNPISGHATLYWYQQILGQGPKLLIQFQNNGVVDDSQLPKDRFSAERLKGVDSTLKIQPAKLEDSAVYLCASSLPAGGGSTDTQYFGPGTRLTVL.

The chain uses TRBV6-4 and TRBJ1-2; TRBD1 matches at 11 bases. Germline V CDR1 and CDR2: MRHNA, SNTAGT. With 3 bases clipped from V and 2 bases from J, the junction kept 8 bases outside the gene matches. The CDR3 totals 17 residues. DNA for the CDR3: TGTGCCAGCAGTGAGTACGGGACAGGGGGTCCGAACTATGGCTACACCTTC. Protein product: CASSEYGTGGPNYGYTF.

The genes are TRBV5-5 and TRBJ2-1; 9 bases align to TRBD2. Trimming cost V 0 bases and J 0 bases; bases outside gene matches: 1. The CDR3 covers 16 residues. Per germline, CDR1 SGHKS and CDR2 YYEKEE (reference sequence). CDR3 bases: TGTGCCAGCAGCTTGGTTAGCGGGAGCTCCTACAATGAGCAGTTCTTC. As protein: CASSLVSGSSYNEQFF.